This paragraph covers one T cell receptor beta chain sequence. The antigen is unknown. Within the sample, other DNA sequences also encode this same CDR3. 60 Vbeta and 13 Jbeta primers were used in PCR. The method was immunoSEQ multiplex PCR; TCRdb's version includes in-frame clones alone and lacks a portion of them. The sample shows under 200,000 clones, 65% to 85% of them seen only once. The sample belongs to a study of cytomegalovirus exposure and HLA in healthy donors. Overall study results and limits: Most likely, a cluster of highly shared sequence variants arose as a sequencing artifact. Presence/absence analyses assumed roughly uniform sequencing depth across donors, which may not hold. In a later analysis, a missense DCLRE1C variant was linked to TCR beta V- and J-gene trimming. Researchers reported in a later analysis that common viral pathogens appeared linked to several top clusters.

This CDR3 has 14 residues. V was cut by 2 bases and J by 4 bases, with 12 bases left in between. Germline CDR1 SGHRS, CDR2 YFSETQ. The source of this sequence is a woman in her thirties or forties in good health and CMV-seropositive. The chain joins TRBV5-1 to TRBJ2-5, with TRBD2 as a possible D gene (6 bases). Sequences were obtained from PBMCs. The CDR3 spells CASSFGGSGETQYF. The CDR3 DNA follows: TGCGCCAGCAGCTTCGGGGGATCCGGAGAGACCCAGTACTTC.